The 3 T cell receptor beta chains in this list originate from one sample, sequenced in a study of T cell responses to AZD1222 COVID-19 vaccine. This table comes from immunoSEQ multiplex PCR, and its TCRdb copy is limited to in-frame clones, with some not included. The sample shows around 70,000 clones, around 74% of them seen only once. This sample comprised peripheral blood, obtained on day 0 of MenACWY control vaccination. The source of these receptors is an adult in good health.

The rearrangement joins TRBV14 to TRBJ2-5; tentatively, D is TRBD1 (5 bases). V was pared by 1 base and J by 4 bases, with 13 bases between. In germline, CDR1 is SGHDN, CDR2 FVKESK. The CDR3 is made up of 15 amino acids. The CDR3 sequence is CASSQGWMQGETQYF. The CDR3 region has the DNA TGTGCCAGCAGCCAAGGCTGGATGCAGGGAGAGACCCAGTACTTC.

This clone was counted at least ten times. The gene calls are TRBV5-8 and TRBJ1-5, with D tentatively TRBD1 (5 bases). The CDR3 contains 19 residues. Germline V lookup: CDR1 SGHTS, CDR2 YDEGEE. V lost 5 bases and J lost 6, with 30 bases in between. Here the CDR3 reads CASSSLAMAGPGGGQPQHF. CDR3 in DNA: TGTGCCAGCAGTTCCCTTGCCATGGCGGGGCCTGGGGGGGGTCAGCCCCAGCATTTT.

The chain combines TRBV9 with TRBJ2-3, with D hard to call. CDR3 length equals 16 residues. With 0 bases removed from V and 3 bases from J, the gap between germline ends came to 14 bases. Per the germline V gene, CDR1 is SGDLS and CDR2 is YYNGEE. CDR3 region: CASSVEASTVTDTQYF. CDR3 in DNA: TGTGCCAGCAGCGTAGAGGCCAGTACGGTGACAGATACGCAGTATTTT.